These 6 T cell receptor beta chains were all obtained from the same sample, sequenced in a study of cytomegalovirus exposure and HLA in healthy donors. Use of 60 Vbeta and 13 Jbeta primers characterized the PCR. Measured with immunoSEQ multiplex PCR; TCRdb has only the in-frame clones, and not every one. The sample has 250,000 to 350,000 clones, about 75% seen once. The sequenced sample was PBMCs. All receptors come from a female donor in good health and CMV-seronegative.

The J gene is TRBJ2-5, the V gene TRBV7-9, with TRBD1 matching 8 bases. V shed 2 bases, J shed 2 bases, and the junction held 7 bases outside the gene matches. CDR3 length: 16 amino acids. Germline values: CDR1 SEHNR, CDR2 FQNEAQ (reference sequence). This chain's CDR3 is CASSLPRTGRQETQYF. In DNA, the CDR3 is TGTGCCAGCAGCTTACCTAGGACAGGGCGTCAAGAGACCCAGTACTTC. Full variable domain (outside the CDR3, taken from reference TRBV7-9 and TRBJ2-5): DTGVSQNPRHKITKRGQNVTFRCDPISEHNRLYWYRQTLGQGPEFLTYFQNEAQLEKSRLLSDRFSAERPKGSFSTLEIQRTEQGDSAMYLCASSLPRTGRQETQYFGPGTRLLVL.

This clone showed up just a few times. The rearrangement joins TRBV11-2 to TRBJ2-5, with TRBD2 matching 7 bases. The J call is uncertain, as TRBJ2-7 better fits the DNA end. In germline, CDR1 is SGHAT, CDR2 FQNNGV. CDR3 length: 14 residues. The CDR3 here is CASSPPAGAYEQYF. CDR3 nucleotides: TGTGCCAGCAGCCCCCCGGCGGGAGCGTACGAGCAGTACTTC.

This sequence joins TRBV18 and TRBJ2-2; 10 bases are a match to TRBD2. Germline trimming cut 5 bases from V and 3 bases from J; bases unmatched to any gene: 3. The germline CDR1 and CDR2 sequences are KGHSH and LQKENI. The CDR3 is made up of 15 amino acids. CDR3 region: CASSSLAGDTGELFF. The CDR3 nucleotides read TGTGCCAGCTCATCGCTAGCGGGAGACACCGGGGAGCTGTTTTTT.

The V and J genes are TRBV5-4 and TRBJ2-5; TRBD2 agrees at 8 bases. The germline V gene has CDR1 SGHNT and CDR2 YYREEE (reference sequence). V shed 4 bases, J shed 4 bases, and the junction held 6 bases outside the gene matches. This CDR3 has 14 residues. This CDR3 reads CASSPAGEGETQYF. The CDR3 bases are TGTGCCAGCAGCCCAGCGGGAGAGGGAGAGACCCAGTACTTC.

The rearrangement links TRBV11-3 to TRBJ2-3, with TRBD1 matching 8 bases. Germline loops: CDR1 SGHNT, CDR2 YENEEA. The CDR3 length is 15 residues. Trimming at V came to 1 base and at J to 0 bases, leaving 0 bases not matched to a gene. CDR3: CASSLGDRSTDTQYF. The CDR3 DNA sequence: TGTGCCAGCAGCTTAGGGGACAGGAGCACAGATACGCAGTATTTT.

The rearrangement uses TRBV2 and TRBJ1-5; TRBD1 might be the D (5 bases). CDR1 is SNHLY and CDR2 is FYNNEI in the germline V gene. The CDR3 is made up of 13 amino acids. With 6 bases removed from V and 7 bases from J, the gap between germline ends came to 13 bases. The CDR3 sequence: CASSRDLRQPQHF. The CDR3 region has the DNA TGTGCCAGCAGCCGGGACTTGCGGCAGCCCCAGCATTTT.